This is a list of T cell receptor beta chains from one sample in a study of T-cell reconstitution after alpha-beta-depleted transplantation in children. TCRdb passed the PCR reads through MiXCR, listing each CDR3 protein once. The data show a few hundred thousand distinct CDR3 sequences, 10% to 15% seen once. Here the sequenced sample was PBMCs, mostly from graft donor cells, taken 360 days after TCRalphabeta/CD19-depleted stem cell transplant. Source of these receptors: a male patient aged 10-17 years who had a stem cell transplant for acute myeloid leukemia, so the T cells may come from the graft donor. CDR3s include the opening cysteine and the closing phenylalanine or tryptophan. D genes are given only for firm matches. The size field is filled for only some rows; it gives once, few, many or a size class.

v_call,d_call,clone_size,j_call,cdr3_aa,cdr3_nt
TRBV20-1,TRBD2,many,TRBJ2-1,CSAGLGSGDEQFF,TGCAGTGCTGGACTAGGGAGTGGTGATGAGCAGTTCTTC
TRBV24-1,.,.,TRBJ2-3,CATSDAGRDTQYF,TGTGCCACCAGTGACGCGGGCCGCGATACGCAGTATTTT
TRBV28,.,.,TRBJ1-1,CASNLPGENEAFF,TGTGCCAGCAACCTCCCCGGGGAGAATGAAGCTTTCTTT
TRBV28,.,few,TRBJ2-3,CASSLFGDATDTQYF,TGTGCCAGCAGTTTATTCGGGGACGCGACAGATACGCAGTATTTT
TRBV29-1,TRBD1,.,TRBJ1-6,CSVEGLRDRLREDVSSYNSPLHF,TGCAGCGTTGAGGGGCTTCGGGACAGACTTCGAGAAGACGTGAGCTCCTATAATTCACCCCTCCACTTT
TRBV10-3,.,.,TRBJ2-7,CAISREGGPYEQYF,TGTGCCATCAGTCGCGAGGGGGGGCCCTACGAGCAGTACTTC
TRBV6-2/TRBV6-3,TRBD1,.,TRBJ2-1,CASSYPQGGLFTDEQFF,TGTGCCAGCAGTTACCCTCAAGGGGGCTTATTCACGGATGAGCAGTTCTTC
TRBV7-8,TRBD2,.,TRBJ2-3,CASSLVMASGSTDTQYF,TGTGCCAGCAGCTTAGTGATGGCTAGCGGGAGCACAGATACGCAGTATTTT
TRBV7-9,.,few,TRBJ2-1,CASSLEQPQFF,TGTGCCAGCAGCTTAGAACAGCCGCAGTTCTTC
TRBV20-1,TRBD2,many,TRBJ2-3,CSASTGAGGQDTQYF,TGCAGTGCTAGCACGGGGGCGGGAGGACAAGATACGCAGTATTTT
TRBV4-2,.,few,TRBJ2-1,CASSHREKGNEQFF,TGTGCCAGCAGCCACAGGGAAAAGGGCAATGAGCAGTTCTTC
TRBV28,TRBD1,many,TRBJ2-2,CASILRDRGMNTGELFF,TGTGCCAGCATTCTCCGGGACAGGGGTATGAACACCGGGGAGCTGTTTTTT
TRBV5-1,.,few,TRBJ2-5,CASSLAPGAQETQYF,TGCGCCAGCAGCTTGGCCCCGGGGGCCCAAGAGACCCAGTACTTC
TRBV2,.,many,TRBJ2-7,CASSKEGKVDYEQYF,TGTGCCAGCAGTAAGGAGGGTAAGGTTGACTACGAGCAGTACTTC
TRBV6-2/TRBV6-3,.,.,TRBJ2-2,CASSYTESMGPTGELFF,TGTGCCAGCAGTTACACGGAATCAATGGGCCCCACCGGGGAGCTGTTTTTT
TRBV24-1,TRBD2,many,TRBJ2-3,CATVDPAGSTDTQYF,TGTGCCACCGTAGACCCAGCGGGGAGCACAGATACGCAGTATTTT
TRBV19,.,few,TRBJ2-5,CASSMREQETQYF,TGTGCCAGTAGTATGAGAGAACAAGAGACCCAGTACTTC
TRBV20-1,.,many,TRBJ2-7,CSARAYEQYF,TGCAGTGCTAGGGCCTACGAGCAGTACTTC
TRBV9,TRBD2,few,TRBJ2-2,CASSVEWTSVTAGELFF,TGTGCCAGCAGCGTAGAGTGGACTAGCGTCACGGCCGGGGAGCTGTTTTTT
TRBV7-3,.,.,TRBJ2-5,CASSFEGLETQYF,TGTGCCAGCAGCTTCGAGGGTCTCGAGACCCAGTACTTC
TRBV7-2,.,few,TRBJ1-5,CASSPEGGSDQPQHF,TGTGCCAGCAGCCCCGAGGGGGGTTCCGATCAGCCCCAGCATTTT
TRBV4-3,TRBD2,many,TRBJ2-7,CASSQDWSGRYYEQYF,TGCGCCAGCAGCCAAGATTGGAGCGGGAGGTACTACGAGCAGTACTTC
TRBV4-2,TRBD2,.,TRBJ2-2,CASSPGLIGRAYTGELFF,TGTGCCAGCAGCCCCGGGCTCATCGGGAGGGCCTACACCGGGGAGCTGTTTTTT
TRBV28,.,few,TRBJ2-1,CASSTPLVLPDNEQFF,TGTGCCAGCAGTACACCCTTAGTCCTACCCGATAATGAGCAGTTCTTC
TRBV20-1,.,.,TRBJ2-7,CSARALRGQRYEQYF,TGCAGTGCTAGGGCCCTTCGGGGCCAGCGGTACGAGCAGTACTTC
TRBV28,TRBD1,many,TRBJ1-5,CAVRGIGGSNQPQHF,TGTGCCGTCCGGGGTATAGGGGGCAGCAATCAGCCCCAGCATTTT
TRBV7-3,TRBD2,few,TRBJ2-1,CASSFGGRANEQFF,TGTGCCAGCAGCTTTGGCGGGAGGGCCAATGAGCAGTTCTTC
TRBV6-2/TRBV6-3,TRBD2,few,TRBJ2-3,CASSYSGLAGGPGLSDTQYF,TGTGCCAGCAGTTACTCGGGATTAGCGGGAGGGCCAGGTCTCTCAGATACGCAGTATTTT
TRBV27,.,.,TRBJ2-7,CASSPLHRSSYEQYF,TGTGCCAGCAGTCCGCTCCACAGGAGCTCCTACGAGCAGTACTTC
TRBV7-9,.,.,TRBJ2-1,CASSDLGLYGDEQFF,TGTGCCAGCAGCGATCTAGGGTTATATGGGGATGAGCAGTTCTTC
TRBV24-1,.,few,TRBJ1-5,CATSGQETYQPQHF,TGTGCCACCAGTGGCCAGGAGACTTATCAGCCCCAGCATTTT
TRBV12-3/TRBV12-4,.,few,TRBJ1-2,CASRPTTGGYTF,TGTGCCAGCAGGCCTACCACCGGTGGCTACACCTTC
TRBV20-1,TRBD2,.,TRBJ2-7,CSARAPGGRYEQYF,TGCAGTGCTAGGGCGCCGGGGGGAAGGTACGAGCAGTACTTC
TRBV28,.,few,TRBJ2-5,CASSLIVQPQETQYF,TGTGCCAGCAGTTTAATAGTCCAGCCTCAAGAGACCCAGTACTTC
TRBV28,.,few,TRBJ2-5,CASSPDAPREVHVRGTQYF,TGTGCCAGCAGTCCAGACGCACCGAGGGAGGTGCATGTCAGAGGGACCCAGTACTTC
TRBV12-3/TRBV12-4,TRBD1,.,TRBJ2-7,CASSIHGQGAAEEYF,TGTGCCAGCAGTATCCACGGACAGGGAGCGGCCGAGGAGTACTTC
TRBV5-1,.,.,TRBJ2-7,CASSPLGAGPGSYEQYF,TGCGCCAGCAGCCCTTTGGGGGCAGGGCCAGGATCCTACGAGCAGTACTTC
TRBV7-2,.,.,TRBJ2-1,CASTPRLVTYNEQFF,TGTGCCAGCACCCCGAGACTAGTAACGTACAATGAGCAGTTCTTC
TRBV12-3/TRBV12-4,TRBD1,few,TRBJ2-7,CASSFTGTGASEQYF,TGTGCCAGCAGTTTTACGGGGACAGGGGCATCCGAGCAGTACTTC
TRBV20-1,.,.,TRBJ2-5,CSARDVPAVQETQYF,TGCAGTGCTAGAGATGTCCCAGCGGTCCAAGAGACCCAGTACTTC